The clone carrying this TCR beta chain showed up many times. This sample is drawn from a study of blood T cells in healthy people across ages. A J-beta primer mix and a sample-barcoded 5' primer were used in a second PCR of roughly 6 to 12 cycles. TCRdb analysed the 5' RACE reads with MiXCR anew, one entry per CDR3 protein. This sample has some 890,000 distinct CDR3 sequences; about 29% occur once, and the top ten carry about 9.4%. The same data also went into a second study, on T cells of mothers and their children.

Material for sequencing was blood. This receptor was identified in a woman aged 35 to 49 in good health.

CDR3 sequence reads: CSARDLASGGLLTKSSYNEQFF. The CDR3 DNA reads TGCAGTGCTAGAGATCTTGCTAGCGGGGGGCTTCTCACAAAGAGCTCCTACAATGAGCAGTTCTTC. This chain joins TRBV20-1 and TRBJ2-1; 11 bases align to TRBD2. Germline V gives CDR1 DFQATT, CDR2 SNEGSKA (reference sequence). The CDR3 consists of 22 residues. J gave up 0 bases and V 0 bases, and 19 bases lay outside the gene matches.